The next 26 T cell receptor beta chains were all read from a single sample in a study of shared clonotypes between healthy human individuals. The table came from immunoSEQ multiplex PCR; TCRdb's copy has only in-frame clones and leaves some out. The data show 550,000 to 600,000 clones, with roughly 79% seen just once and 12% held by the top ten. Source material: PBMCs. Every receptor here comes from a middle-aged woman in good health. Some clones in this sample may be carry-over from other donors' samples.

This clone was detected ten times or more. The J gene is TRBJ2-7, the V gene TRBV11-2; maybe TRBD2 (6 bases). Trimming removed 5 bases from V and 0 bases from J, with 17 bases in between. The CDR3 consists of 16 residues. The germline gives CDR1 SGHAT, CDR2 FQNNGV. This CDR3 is CASSPLARVSSYEQYF. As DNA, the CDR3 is TGTGCCAGCAGCCCGCTAGCGCGAGTAAGCTCCTACGAGCAGTACTTC.

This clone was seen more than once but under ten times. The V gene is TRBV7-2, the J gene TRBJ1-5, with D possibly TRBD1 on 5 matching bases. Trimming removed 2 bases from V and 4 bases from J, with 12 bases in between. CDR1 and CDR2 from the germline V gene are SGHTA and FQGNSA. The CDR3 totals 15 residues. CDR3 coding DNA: TGTGCCAGCAGCTTATTTGGGGGAGGAAATCAGCCCCAGCATTTT. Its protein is CASSLFGGGNQPQHF. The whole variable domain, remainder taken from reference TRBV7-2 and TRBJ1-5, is GAGVSQSPSNKVTEKGKDVELRCDPISGHTALYWYRQSLGQGLEFLIYFQGNSAPDKSGLPSDRFSAERTGGSVSTLTIQRTQQEDSAVYLCASSLFGGGNQPQHFGDGTRLSIL.

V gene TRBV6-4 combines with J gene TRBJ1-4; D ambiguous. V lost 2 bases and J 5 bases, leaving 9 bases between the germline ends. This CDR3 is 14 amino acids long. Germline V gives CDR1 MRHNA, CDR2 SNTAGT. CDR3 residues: CASSDGQENEKLFF. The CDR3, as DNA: TGTGCCAGCAGTGACGGGCAGGAAAATGAAAAACTGTTTTTT.

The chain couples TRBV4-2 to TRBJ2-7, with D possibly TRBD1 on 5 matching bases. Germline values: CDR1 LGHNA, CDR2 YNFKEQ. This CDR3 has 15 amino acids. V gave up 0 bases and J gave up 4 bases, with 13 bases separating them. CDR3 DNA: TGTGCCAGCAGCCAAGATCGGTGGACACCTTACGAGCAGTACTTC. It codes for CASSQDRWTPYEQYF.

In DNA form, the CDR3 reads TGCAGGACGGGCCCCCGTCATTTT. Translation gives CRTGPRHF. V usage is TRBV20-1 and J usage is TRBJ1-5; D is uncertain. Germline V gives CDR1 DFQATT, CDR2 SNEGSKA (reference sequence). CDR3 size: 8 residues.

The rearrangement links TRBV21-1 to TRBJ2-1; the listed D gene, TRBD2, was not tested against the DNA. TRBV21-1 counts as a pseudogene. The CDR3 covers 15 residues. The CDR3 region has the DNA TGTGCCAGCAGCAAAGCAGGACTCACGACAAATGAGCAGTTCTTC. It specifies CASSKAGLTTNEQFF.

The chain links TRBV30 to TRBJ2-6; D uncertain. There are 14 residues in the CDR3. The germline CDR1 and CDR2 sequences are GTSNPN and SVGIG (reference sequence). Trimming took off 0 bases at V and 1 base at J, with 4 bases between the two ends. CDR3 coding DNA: TGTGCCTGGAGTGTGGGTTCTGGGGCCAACGTCCTGACTTTC. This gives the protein CAWSVGSGANVLTF.

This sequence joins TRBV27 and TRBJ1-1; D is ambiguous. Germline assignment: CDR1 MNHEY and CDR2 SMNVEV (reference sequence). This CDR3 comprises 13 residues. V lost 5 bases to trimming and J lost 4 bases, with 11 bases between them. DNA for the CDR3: TGTGCCAGCAGTGTAGGACGGACCACTGAAGCTTTCTTT. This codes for CASSVGRTTEAFF.

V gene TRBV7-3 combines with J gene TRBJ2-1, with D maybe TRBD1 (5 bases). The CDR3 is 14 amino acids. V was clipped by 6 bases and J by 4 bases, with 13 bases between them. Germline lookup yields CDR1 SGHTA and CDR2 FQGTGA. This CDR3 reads CASRFQTAYNEQFF. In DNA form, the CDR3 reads TGTGCCAGCAGATTTCAGACAGCGTACAATGAGCAGTTCTTC.

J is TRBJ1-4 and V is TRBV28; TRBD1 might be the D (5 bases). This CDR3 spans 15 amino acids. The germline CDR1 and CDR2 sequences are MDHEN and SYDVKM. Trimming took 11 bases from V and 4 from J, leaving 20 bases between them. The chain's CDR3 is CAAEGEAPGNEKLFF. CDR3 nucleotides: TGTGCCGCGGAAGGGGAGGCCCCGGGTAATGAAAAACTGTTTTTT.

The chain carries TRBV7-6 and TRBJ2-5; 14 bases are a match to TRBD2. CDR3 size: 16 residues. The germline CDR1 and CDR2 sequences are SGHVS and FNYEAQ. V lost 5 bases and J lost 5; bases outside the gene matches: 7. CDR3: CASSPGLAGGAETQYF. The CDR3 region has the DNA TGTGCCAGCAGCCCAGGACTAGCGGGAGGAGCGGAGACCCAGTACTTC. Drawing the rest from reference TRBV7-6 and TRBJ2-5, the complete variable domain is GAGVSQSPRYKVTKRGQDVALRCDPISGHVSLYWYRQALGQGPEFLTYFNYEAQQDKSGLPNDRFSAERPEGSISTLTIQRTEQRDSAMYRCASSPGLAGGAETQYFGPGTRLLVL.

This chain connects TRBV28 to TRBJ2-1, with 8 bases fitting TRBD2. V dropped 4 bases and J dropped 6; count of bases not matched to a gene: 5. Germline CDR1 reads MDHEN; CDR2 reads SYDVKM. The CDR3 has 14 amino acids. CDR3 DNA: TGTGCCAGCAGTTCCCGGACTAGCTTCAATGAGCAGTTCTTC. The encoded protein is CASSSRTSFNEQFF. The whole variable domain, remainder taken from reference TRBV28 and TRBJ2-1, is DVKVTQSSRYLVKRTGEKVFLECVQDMDHENMFWYRQDPGLGLRLIYFSYDVKMKEKGDIPEGYSVSREKKERFSLILESASTNQTSMYLCASSSRTSFNEQFFGPGTRLTVL.

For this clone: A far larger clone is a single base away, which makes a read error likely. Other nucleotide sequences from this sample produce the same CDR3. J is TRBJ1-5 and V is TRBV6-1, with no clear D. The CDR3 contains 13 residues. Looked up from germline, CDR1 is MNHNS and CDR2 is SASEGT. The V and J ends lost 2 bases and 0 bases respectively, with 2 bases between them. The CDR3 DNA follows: TGTGCCAGCAGTGAAATTAGCAATCAGCCCCAGCATTTT. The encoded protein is CASSEISNQPQHF.

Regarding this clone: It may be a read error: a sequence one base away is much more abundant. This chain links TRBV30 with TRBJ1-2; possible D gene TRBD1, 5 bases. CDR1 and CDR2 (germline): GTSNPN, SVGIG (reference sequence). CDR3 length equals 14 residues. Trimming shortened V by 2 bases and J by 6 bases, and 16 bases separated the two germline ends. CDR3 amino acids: CAWSILRQGHGYTF. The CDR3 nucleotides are TGTGCCTGGAGTATCCTGCGGCAGGGCCATGGCTACACCTTC.

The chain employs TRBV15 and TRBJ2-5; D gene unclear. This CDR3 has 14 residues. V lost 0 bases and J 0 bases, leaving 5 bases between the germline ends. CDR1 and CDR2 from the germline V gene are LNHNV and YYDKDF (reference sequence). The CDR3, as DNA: TGTGCCACCAGCAGAGATTTGTACCAAGAGACCCAGTACTTC. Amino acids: CATSRDLYQETQYF.

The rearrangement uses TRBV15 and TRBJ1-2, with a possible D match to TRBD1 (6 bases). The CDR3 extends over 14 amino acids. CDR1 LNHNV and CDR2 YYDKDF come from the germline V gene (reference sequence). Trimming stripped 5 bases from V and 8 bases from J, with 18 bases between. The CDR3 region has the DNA TGTGCCACCAGCGTCAGGACAACAGGGACCGGCTACACCTTC. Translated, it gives CATSVRTTGTGYTF.

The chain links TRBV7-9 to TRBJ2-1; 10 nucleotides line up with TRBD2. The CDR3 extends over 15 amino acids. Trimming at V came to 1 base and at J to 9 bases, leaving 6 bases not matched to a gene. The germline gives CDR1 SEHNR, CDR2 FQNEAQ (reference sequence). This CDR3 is CASSLGLAGDGEQFF. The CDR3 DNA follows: TGTGCCAGCAGCTTAGGTCTAGCGGGAGATGGTGAGCAGTTCTTC.

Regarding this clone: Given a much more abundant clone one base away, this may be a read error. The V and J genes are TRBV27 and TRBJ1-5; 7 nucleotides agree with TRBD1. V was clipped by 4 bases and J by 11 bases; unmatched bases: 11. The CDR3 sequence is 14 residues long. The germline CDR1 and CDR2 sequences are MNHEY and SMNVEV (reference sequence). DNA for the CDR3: TGTGCCAGCAGTTCCCTGGACAGGTTGGGAACCCAGCATTTT. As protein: CASSSLDRLGTQHF.

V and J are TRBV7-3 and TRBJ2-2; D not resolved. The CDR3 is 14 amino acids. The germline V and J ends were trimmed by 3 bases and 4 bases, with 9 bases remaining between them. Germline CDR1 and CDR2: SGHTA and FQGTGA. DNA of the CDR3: TGTGCCAGCAGCTTGGGTCTACCCACCGGGGAGCTGTTTTTT. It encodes CASSLGLPTGELFF.

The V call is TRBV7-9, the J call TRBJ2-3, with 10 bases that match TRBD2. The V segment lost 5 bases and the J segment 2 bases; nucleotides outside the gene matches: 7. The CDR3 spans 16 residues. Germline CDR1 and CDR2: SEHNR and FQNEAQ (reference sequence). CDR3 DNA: TGTGCCAGCAGCGTTCTACTAGCGGGACACACAGATACGCAGTATTTT. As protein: CASSVLLAGHTDTQYF.

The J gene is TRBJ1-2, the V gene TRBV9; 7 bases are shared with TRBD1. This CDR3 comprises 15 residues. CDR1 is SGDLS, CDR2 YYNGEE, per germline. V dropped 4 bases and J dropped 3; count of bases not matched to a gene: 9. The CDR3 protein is CASSSGQATYYGYTF. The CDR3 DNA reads TGTGCCAGCAGCTCCGGACAGGCGACGTACTATGGCTACACCTTC.

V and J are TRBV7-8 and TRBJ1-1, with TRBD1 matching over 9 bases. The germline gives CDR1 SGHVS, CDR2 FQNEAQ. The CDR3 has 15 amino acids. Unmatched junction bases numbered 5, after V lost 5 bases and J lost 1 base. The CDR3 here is CASSPRTGENTEAFF. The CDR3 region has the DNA TGTGCCAGCAGCCCCCGGACAGGGGAGAACACTGAAGCTTTCTTT.

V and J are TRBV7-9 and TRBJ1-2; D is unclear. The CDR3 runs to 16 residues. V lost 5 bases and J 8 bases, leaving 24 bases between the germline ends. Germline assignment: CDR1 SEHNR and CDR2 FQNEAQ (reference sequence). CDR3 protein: CASSPLALGAGVGYTF. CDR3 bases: TGTGCCAGCAGCCCCTTAGCGCTCGGAGCCGGGGTCGGCTACACCTTC.

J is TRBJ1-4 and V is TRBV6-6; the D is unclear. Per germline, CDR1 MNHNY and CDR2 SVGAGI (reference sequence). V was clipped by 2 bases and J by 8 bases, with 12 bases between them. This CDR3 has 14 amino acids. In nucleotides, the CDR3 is TGTGCCAGCAGTTACGGCCATACCTTAGAAAAACTGTTTTTT. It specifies CASSYGHTLEKLFF.

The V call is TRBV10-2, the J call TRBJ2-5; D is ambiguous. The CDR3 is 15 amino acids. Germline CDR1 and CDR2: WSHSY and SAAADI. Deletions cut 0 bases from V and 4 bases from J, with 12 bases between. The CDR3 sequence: CASSESNPSRETQYF. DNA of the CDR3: TGCGCCAGCAGTGAGTCGAACCCATCAAGAGAGACCCAGTACTTC.

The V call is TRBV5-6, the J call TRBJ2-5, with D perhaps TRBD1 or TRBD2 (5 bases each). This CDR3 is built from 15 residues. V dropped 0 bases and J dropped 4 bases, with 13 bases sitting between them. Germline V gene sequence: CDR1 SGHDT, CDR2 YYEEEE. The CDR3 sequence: CASSLGGKLGETQYF. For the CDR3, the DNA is TGTGCCAGCAGCTTGGGGGGCAAACTAGGAGAGACCCAGTACTTC.